This TCR beta chain was profiled in a study of blood T cell repertoires in COVID-19. CDR3 size: 15 residues. Germline assignment: CDR1 LNHDA and CDR2 SQIVND (reference sequence). V gave up 1 base and J gave up 8 bases; unmatched junction bases: 10. Assay used: immunoSEQ multiplex PCR; TCRdb lists only in-frame clones, some missing. The sample contains some 170,000 clones, roughly 84% of which appear only once. Participants, about 18 to 90 years old, spanned 25 or so US areas. The TCR sequence derives from a human donor with acute COVID-19. The donor label of this sample is uncertain. The specimen sequenced was PBMCs or T cells enriched from blood (not recorded which). The chain joins TRBV19 to TRBJ1-2, with 7 bases that match TRBD1. CDR3 sequence reads: CASSIGRGGVRGYTF. The CDR3 DNA reads TGTGCCAGTAGTATAGGGAGAGGGGGCGTTCGAGGCTACACCTTC.